Listed here are 11 T cell receptor beta chains from one sample, sequenced in a study of cytomegalovirus exposure and HLA in healthy donors. Use of 60 Vbeta and 13 Jbeta primers characterized the PCR. The table came from immunoSEQ multiplex PCR; TCRdb's copy has only in-frame clones and leaves some out. The top ten hold more than 3.5% of the sample, which has roughly 180,000 clones, over 65% seen once. Input material: PBMCs. These receptors came from a woman aged 55-70 years in good health and CMV-seropositive.

This clone occurred once. The V and J genes are TRBV18 and TRBJ1-6; 8 nucleotides match TRBD1. The CDR3 extends over 16 amino acids. V lost 0 bases to trimming and J lost 6 bases; unmatched junction nucleotides: 4. The germline CDR1 and CDR2 sequences are KGHSH and LQKENI. CDR3 amino acids: CASSPPGTGINSPLHF. The DNA of the CDR3 is TGTGCCAGCTCACCACCGGGGACAGGAATTAATTCACCCCTCCACTTT.

This clone was counted only a few times. The same CDR3 can be traced to other DNA sequences in this sample. The rearrangement links TRBV28 to TRBJ2-5; D remains ambiguous. The CDR3 consists of 11 residues. Trimming pared 7 bases from V and 5 bases from J, leaving 8 bases between. The germline V gene has CDR1 MDHEN and CDR2 SYDVKM. CDR3 sequence: CASTSEETQYF. The CDR3 DNA follows: TGTGCCAGCACTTCTGAGGAGACCCAGTACTTC.

This clone was observed a handful of times. J is TRBJ2-3 and V is TRBV28; TRBD2 agrees at 8 bases. There are 15 residues in the CDR3. The J segment lost 4 bases and the V segment lost 5 bases, leaving 8 bases of the junction unmatched. Germline V gene lookup returns CDR1 MDHEN and CDR2 SYDVKM. DNA for the CDR3: TGTGCCAGCAGTCCCTCCGGGACTAGGTCAGATACGCAGTATTTT. This translates into CASSPSGTRSDTQYF.

This clone was observed a few times. The CDR3 bases are TGTGCCAGCAGCTTAGGCAGTACCTCCAATCAGCCCCAGCATTTT. Encoded protein: CASSLGSTSNQPQHF. V is TRBV7-9 and J is TRBJ1-5; D unresolved. This CDR3 has 15 amino acids. V lost 1 base and J 3 bases, leaving 10 bases between the germline ends. CDR1 is SEHNR, CDR2 FQNEAQ, per germline (reference sequence).

V usage is TRBV18 and J usage is TRBJ1-2; a weak D match, TRBD1 (5 bases). CDR3 length equals 16 residues. The V gene's germline CDR1 is KGHSH and CDR2 LQKENI. V was shortened by 0 bases and J by 3 bases, with 14 bases between the two germline ends. For the CDR3, the DNA is TGTGCCAGCTCACCACCCCGGGGGATTAACCACTATGGCTACACCTTC. Translated: CASSPPRGINHYGYTF.

The chain recombines TRBV5-1 with TRBJ1-2, with D unclear. The CDR3 is made up of 14 amino acids. Trimming removed 0 bases at V and 7 bases at J, with 13 bases between. Germline CDR1 and CDR2: SGHRS and YFSETQ. In nucleotides, the CDR3 is TGCGCCAGCAGCTTGGAAATACCTGGGAGTGGCTACACCTTC. It yields the protein CASSLEIPGSGYTF.

V gene TRBV7-2 combines with J gene TRBJ1-2, with TRBD1 as a possible D gene (6 bases). The CDR3 totals 15 residues. V was trimmed by 2 bases and J by 2 bases, leaving 12 bases between them. Germline CDR1 and CDR2: SGHTA and FQGNSA. The CDR3 DNA sequence: TGTGCCAGCAGCTTAACCCAAACAGGGAACTATGGCTACACCTTC. Its translation is CASSLTQTGNYGYTF.

The CDR3 region is CSLKTSGGTDTQYF. The DNA for the CDR3 is TGCAGCCTGAAAACTAGCGGGGGCACAGATACGCAGTATTTT. J is TRBJ2-3 and V is TRBV29-1; 10 bases map to TRBD2. The V gene's germline CDR1 is SQVTM and CDR2 ANQGSEA. The CDR3 sequence is 14 residues long. J lost 1 base, V lost 8 bases, and 6 bases had no gene match.

The chain employs TRBV19 and TRBJ2-5; D is possibly TRBD2 (5 bases). Germline CDR1 and CDR2: LNHDA and SQIVND (reference sequence). V dropped 3 bases and J dropped 11 bases, with 13 bases sitting between them. The CDR3 sequence is 12 residues long. The CDR3 region is CASSIDGWEQYF. DNA of the CDR3: TGTGCCAGTAGTATTGACGGGTGGGAGCAGTACTTC.

The V gene is TRBV5-6, the J gene TRBJ2-3; 8 bases are a match to TRBD2. The length of the CDR3 is 15 residues. J lost 4 bases, V lost 4 bases, and 8 bases had no gene match. CDR1 SGHDT and CDR2 YYEEEE come from the germline V gene. CDR3 sequence (DNA): TGTGCCAGCAGCCGTACTAGCGGAGGAGCAGATACGCAGTATTTT. As protein: CASSRTSGGADTQYF.

V gene TRBV28 combines with J gene TRBJ2-3; 13 nucleotides match TRBD2. V lost 1 base, J lost 7 bases, and 11 bases stayed unmatched. The CDR3 runs 18 residues. Germline values: CDR1 MDHEN, CDR2 SYDVKM. CDR3: CASSLSWTSGGPVYTQYF. CDR3 sequence (DNA): TGTGCCAGCAGTTTATCTTGGACTAGCGGGGGACCCGTGTATACGCAGTATTTT.